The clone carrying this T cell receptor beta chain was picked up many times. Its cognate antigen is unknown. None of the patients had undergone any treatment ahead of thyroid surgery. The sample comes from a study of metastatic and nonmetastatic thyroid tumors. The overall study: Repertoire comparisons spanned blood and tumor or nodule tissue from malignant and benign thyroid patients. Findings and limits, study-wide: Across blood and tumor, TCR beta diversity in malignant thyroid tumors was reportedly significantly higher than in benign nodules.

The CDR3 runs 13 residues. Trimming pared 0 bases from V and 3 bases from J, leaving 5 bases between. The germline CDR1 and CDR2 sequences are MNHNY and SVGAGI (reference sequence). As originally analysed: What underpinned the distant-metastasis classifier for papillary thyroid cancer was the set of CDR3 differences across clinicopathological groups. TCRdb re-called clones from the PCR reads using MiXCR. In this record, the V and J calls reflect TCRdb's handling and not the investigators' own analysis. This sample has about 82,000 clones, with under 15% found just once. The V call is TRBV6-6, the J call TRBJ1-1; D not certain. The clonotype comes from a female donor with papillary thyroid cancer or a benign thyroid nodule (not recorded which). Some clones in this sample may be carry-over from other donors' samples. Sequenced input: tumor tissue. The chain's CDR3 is CASSYSRDTEAFF. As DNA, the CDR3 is TGTGCCAGCAGTTACTCGCGGGACACTGAAGCTTTCTTT.